This TCR beta chain was captured in a study of Graves' ophthalmopathy and Graves' hyperthyroidism. The V and J ends lost 2 bases and 0 bases respectively, with 11 bases between them. The germline V gene encodes CDR1 LGHNA and CDR2 YNFKEQ. The CDR3 contains 15 residues. This clonotype was counted ten times or more. As the template, RNA transcripts were used to amplify TCR beta CDR3 regions. Investigators did first-round RT-PCR with HTBI primers, then second-round multiplex PCR. TCRdb analysed the multiplex PCR reads with MiXCR anew, one entry per CDR3 protein. Of just over 400,000 distinct CDR3 sequences in the sample, 21% were seen once.

This sequence was found in a woman between 18 and 29 years old with stable Graves' hyperthyroidism. This sequence joins TRBV4-2 and TRBJ2-7; D is perhaps TRBD1 (6 bases). The sequencing input was peripheral blood. The CDR3 DNA reads as TGTGCCAGCAGCCAACAACAGGGTTCCTCCTACGAGCAGTACTTC. This sequence encodes CASSQQQGSSYEQYF.